The rows below give T cell receptor beta chains drawn from one sample of a study of blood T cell repertoires in COVID-19. Repertoires were generated with immunoSEQ multiplex PCR, while TCRdb's copy carries only in-frame clones and drops some. The table lists more than 300,000 clones, around 90% of them singletons, with about 3.5% in the top ten. Sequenced input: peripheral blood. The receptors shown here come from a woman younger than 30 who had recovered from COVID-19. Each CDR3 is given without its conserved first and last residue. The order of the fields is D gene, J gene, V gene, CDR3 protein. D genes are given only for firm matches.

- TRBJ1-2 TRBV11-2 ASSLGASNYGYT
TRBD2 TRBJ2-1 TRBV2 ASMAGAYNEQF
TRBD1 TRBJ1-2 TRBV7-2 ASSLWTGTGDGYT
TRBD2 TRBJ2-1 TRBV10-3 AISEGASGSFYNEQF
- TRBJ1-2 TRBV6-2/TRBV6-3 ASSRDINYGYT
TRBD2 TRBJ2-5 TRBV23-1 ASTHSPTSGRYQETQY
TRBD1 TRBJ1-6 TRBV13 ASSSGQGYNSPLH
- TRBJ1-1 TRBV19 ASAGENTEAF
TRBD2 TRBJ2-3 TRBV19 ASSKGGSITDTQY
TRBD2 TRBJ2-5 TRBV7-7 ASSRGGGQETQY
TRBD1 TRBJ1-5 TRBV7-8 ASSPTDRGYNQPQH
TRBD2 TRBJ2-3 TRBV7-2 ASGLAGDTDTQY
- TRBJ2-1 TRBV10-1 ASAPGPFEDSISYNEQF
TRBD1 TRBJ1-4 TRBV30 AWSVLGQGASANEKLF
- TRBJ2-1 TRBV6-5 ASAAGESSYNEQF
TRBD1 TRBJ1-2 TRBV19 ASSIKGGQDRYT
TRBD2 TRBJ2-1 TRBV6-6 ASSPWTSGRERSYNEQF
TRBD1 TRBJ1-2 TRBV4-1 ASSRPRDRESSGYT
- TRBJ1-3 TRBV28 ASSTTLTANTIY
- TRBJ2-3 TRBV19 ASREGPKRDTQY
- TRBJ2-6 TRBV6-2/TRBV6-3 ASSYSRRGVT
- TRBJ2-2 TRBV4-3 ASSRRSNTGELF
TRBD1 TRBJ1-5 TRBV5-6 ASSKTGGWSNQPQH
- TRBJ2-1 TRBV7-2 ASSLAGGSNEQF
TRBD1 TRBJ1-5 TRBV2 ASRSGGQPQH
- TRBJ1-5 TRBV5-5 ASSLLQGRNQPQH
- TRBJ2-3 TRBV12-3/TRBV12-4 ASSLNRPYTQY
TRBD1 TRBJ1-1 TRBV30 AWSGSRGRTEAF
- TRBJ2-2 TRBV6-5 ASSPERSYTGELF
- TRBJ2-1 TRBV7-9 AAKTGRDEQF
- TRBJ2-1 TRBV4-3 ASSQASLAQRRDNEQF
- TRBJ2-1 TRBV7-2 ASSPLGLDEQF
- TRBJ2-1 TRBV19 ASSILFGEQF
- TRBJ2-2 TRBV5-1 ASSPDSNTGELF
- TRBJ2-1 TRBV11-2 ASSRLFGQNNEQF
- TRBJ1-6 TRBV6-5 ASSYNLGLEEL
TRBD2 TRBJ2-1 TRBV4-3 ASSQSASGRLAWNNEQF
TRBD2 TRBJ2-1 TRBV10-3 AIGGRLATYNEQF
- TRBJ2-3 TRBV14 ASSQDVYITDTQY
- TRBJ1-1 TRBV5-6 ASSGDTQGSEAF
- TRBJ1-1 TRBV19 ASSQGGLTEAF
TRBD2 TRBJ2-1 TRBV30 AWDTGGGLYNEQF
TRBD2 TRBJ2-5 TRBV5-5 ASSLRRLAGGPRGETQY
- TRBJ2-3 TRBV23-1 ASSHLDSPTPDTQY
TRBD1 TRBJ1-4 TRBV4-1 ASSSTGGYEKLF
TRBD2 TRBJ2-2 TRBV7-8 ASSAHNGRDTGELF